These T cell receptor beta chains were read from a single sample in a study of siplizumab effects on memory and regulatory T cells. Using immunoSEQ multiplex PCR, the repertoire was profiled, and TCRdb retains in-frame clones only, with some absent. The sample contains over 100,000 clones, over 90% of which appear only once. Sequencing was performed on Tregs sorted from blood. Receptors were obtained from a human donor in good health. CDR3s include the opening cysteine and the closing phenylalanine or tryptophan. The D gene is left open where the match is weak. Not all rows give a size; the values are once, few, many and, for expanded clones, a class.

clone_size j_call d_call v_call cdr3_aa cdr3_nt
- TRBJ2-5 TRBD1 TRBV9 CASTPGQGALETQYF TGTGCCAGCACTCCGGGACAGGGGGCCTTAGAGACCCAGTACTTC
- TRBJ1-2 TRBD1 TRBV10-3 CAISEGTGGHYGYTF TGTGCCATCAGTGAGGGGACAGGGGGGCACTATGGCTACACCTTC
- TRBJ1-6 - TRBV5-1 CASRGEYNSPLHF TGCGCCAGCCGGGGGGAGTATAATTCACCCCTCCACTTT
- TRBJ2-1 TRBD2 TRBV7-9 CASKTSALVEQFF TGTGCCAGCAAGACTAGCGCCTTGGTTGAGCAGTTCTTC
- TRBJ1-1 - TRBV19 CASSIDSRAPAHLTEAFF TGTGCCAGTAGTATAGACTCCCGGGCTCCCGCGCATCTCACTGAAGCTTTCTTT
- TRBJ2-3 - TRBV6-1 CASSEGQVYGDTQYF TGTGCCAGCAGTGAAGGACAGGTCTATGGAGATACGCAGTATTTT
- TRBJ1-6 TRBD1 TRBV13 CASSSGTGSWDSPLHF TGTGCCAGCAGCAGTGGGACAGGGAGCTGGGATTCACCCCTCCACTTT
- TRBJ2-3 - TRBV29-1 CSVLEGFEDTQYF TGCAGCGTTTTGGAGGGATTTGAAGATACGCAGTATTTT
- TRBJ1-4 - TRBV5-1 CASSLGRGPWLKLFF TGCGCCAGCAGCTTGGGACGGGGGCCCTGGCTAAAACTGTTTTTT
- TRBJ2-3 - TRBV30 CAWRLTDTQYF TGTGCCTGGAGGCTAACAGATACGCAGTATTTT
- TRBJ1-2 - TRBV9 CASSPRGNNLLGYTF TGTGCCAGCAGCCCCAGGGGCAACAATCTCCTCGGCTACACCTTC
- TRBJ2-3 TRBD1 TRBV18 CASTKTGEATDTQYF TGTGCCAGCACCAAGACAGGGGAAGCCACAGATACGCAGTATTTT
- TRBJ1-4 - TRBV4-1 CASSSGGSNLEGEKLFF TGCGCCAGCAGTTCCGGGGGATCCAACCTGGAGGGTGAAAAACTGTTTTTT
- TRBJ2-1 - TRBV21-1 CASSASGTGINEQFF TGTGCCAGCAGCGCGTCCGGGACAGGGATCAATGAGCAGTTCTTC
- TRBJ2-7 TRBD2 TRBV9 CASSVSGGAHEQYF TGTGCCAGCAGCGTCAGCGGGGGGGCTCACGAGCAGTACTTC
- TRBJ2-6 - TRBV2 CASRGDRDNFSGANVLTF TGTGCCAGCAGGGGGGACCGGGACAACTTCTCTGGGGCCAACGTCCTGACTTTC
once TRBJ2-1 - TRBV6-5 CASSYAMWGAYNEQFF TGTGCCAGCAGTTACGCGATGTGGGGCGCGTACAATGAGCAGTTCTTC
- TRBJ2-1 - TRBV10-3 CAIWDRDSEQFF TGTGCCATCTGGGACCGGGATAGTGAGCAGTTCTTC
once TRBJ2-4 TRBD2 TRBV10-2 CASSESGTSGGAPGKNIQYF TGCGCCAGCAGTGAGTCGGGCACTAGCGGGGGGGCTCCTGGCAAAAACATTCAGTACTTC
- TRBJ2-1 - TRBV27 CASSPRGGAYNEQFF TGTGCCAGCAGTCCCCGGGGTGGAGCCTACAATGAGCAGTTCTTC
- TRBJ1-2 TRBD1 TRBV30 CAWRGTGGGYTF TGTGCCTGGAGGGGGACAGGGGGCGGCTACACCTTC
- TRBJ1-2 - TRBV5-1 CASSSGGGYGYTF TGCGCCAGCAGCTCGGGAGGGGGTTATGGCTACACCTTC
- TRBJ2-7 - TRBV4-1 CASSLTDSHAGLREQYF TGCGCCAGCAGCCTAACGGACTCACACGCGGGTCTGCGGGAGCAGTACTTC
- TRBJ1-1 - TRBV5-6 CASSNGLNTEAFF TGTGCCAGCAGTAACGGCCTGAACACTGAAGCTTTCTTT
- TRBJ1-5 - TRBV5-1 CASSLGDIGQPQHF TGCGCCAGCAGCTTGGGGGACATCGGTCAGCCCCAGCATTTT
- TRBJ2-3 - TRBV5-1 CASSWGHQLTDTQYF TGCGCCAGCAGCTGGGGACACCAACTCACAGATACGCAGTATTTT
- TRBJ2-5 TRBD1 TRBV5-1 CASSWGTGGETQYF TGCGCCAGCAGCTGGGGGACAGGGGGAGAGACCCAGTACTTC
- TRBJ2-7 TRBD1 TRBV6-5 CASKRTGALYEQYF TGTGCCAGCAAAAGGACAGGGGCCCTCTACGAGCAGTACTTC
- TRBJ1-2 TRBD1 TRBV14 CASSPLAGGYGYTF TGTGCCAGCAGCCCCTTGGCAGGGGGCTATGGCTACACCTTC
once TRBJ1-6 - TRBV6-1 CASSPGTGDSPLHF TGTGCCAGCTCTCCAGGGACCGGGGATTCACCCCTCCACTTT
- TRBJ1-5 TRBD1 TRBV6-5 CASSPTGKYQPQHF TGTGCCAGCAGTCCGACAGGGAAGTATCAGCCCCAGCATTTT
- TRBJ1-5 - TRBV19 CASSSRGHNSNQPQHF TGTGCCAGTAGTTCACGGGGACATAATAGCAATCAGCCCCAGCATTTT
once TRBJ2-5 TRBD2 TRBV27 CASSTSGAGETQYF TGTGCCAGCAGCACTAGCGGGGCGGGAGAGACCCAGTACTTC
- TRBJ2-3 TRBD1 TRBV5-8 CASSLGQGRGDTQYF TGTGCCAGCAGCTTGGGACAGGGCAGGGGAGATACGCAGTATTTT
- TRBJ1-5 - TRBV15 CATSRQLNQPQHF TGTGCCACCAGTCGGCAGCTCAATCAGCCCCAGCATTTT
- TRBJ1-5 TRBD1 TRBV5-1 CASSPGQGAYSNQPQHF TGCGCCAGCAGCCCCGGACAGGGGGCGTATAGCAATCAGCCCCAGCATTTT
- TRBJ1-6 - TRBV5-1 CASSSGTRNSPLHF TGCGCCAGCAGTTCCGGGACTAGAAATTCACCCCTCCACTTT
- TRBJ2-5 - TRBV20-1 CSARGETQYF TGCAGTGCTAGAGGAGAGACCCAGTACTTC
- TRBJ1-4 TRBD1 TRBV27 CASRYQGAGEKLFF TGTGCCAGCCGATACCAGGGGGCAGGTGAAAAACTGTTTTTT
- TRBJ2-3 TRBD1 TRBV19 CASSRQGVTDTQYF TGTGCCAGTAGTAGACAGGGAGTGACAGATACGCAGTATTTT
- TRBJ2-7 - TRBV11-2 CASSFRPVGEQYF TGTGCCAGCAGCTTCCGACCCGTGGGGGAGCAGTACTTC
once TRBJ1-3 - TRBV6-6 CASWDPALGNTIYF TGTGCCAGCTGGGACCCGGCACTCGGAAACACCATATATTTT
once TRBJ2-1 - TRBV9 CASSASYNEQFF TGTGCCAGCAGCGCCTCCTACAATGAGCAGTTCTTC
- TRBJ1-1 - TRBV19 CASSPRVGPRSYTEAFF TGTGCCAGTAGTCCTCGTGTGGGGCCGAGGTCCTACACTGAAGCTTTCTTT
- TRBJ1-5 - TRBV27 CASSLEGGYSNQPQHF TGTGCCAGCAGTTTAGAAGGCGGTTATAGCAATCAGCCCCAGCATTTT
- TRBJ2-3 - TRBV7-9 CASSITDTQYF TGTGCCAGCAGCATCACAGATACGCAGTATTTT
- TRBJ2-6 - TRBV2 CASSEPQGWGSGANVLTF TGTGCCAGCAGTGAACCACAGGGTTGGGGCTCTGGGGCCAACGTCCTGACTTTC
- TRBJ2-1 - TRBV5-1 CASSPVGGMYNEQFF TGCGCCAGCAGCCCCGTGGGGGGCATGTACAATGAGCAGTTCTTC
- TRBJ2-3 TRBD1 TRBV11-3 CASSRGQIFTDTQYF TGTGCCAGCAGCCGGGGACAGATTTTCACAGATACGCAGTATTTT
- TRBJ1-4 - TRBV18 CASSPWGGNEKLFF TGTGCCAGCTCACCGTGGGGAGGGAATGAAAAACTGTTTTTT
- TRBJ1-5 - TRBV7-2 CASSQTTYLNQPQHF TGTGCCAGCAGCCAGACTACTTATCTTAATCAGCCCCAGCATTTT
few TRBJ1-5 - TRBV30 CAWSVHNNQPQHF TGTGCCTGGAGTGTACATAACAATCAGCCCCAGCATTTT
- TRBJ1-5 TRBD1 TRBV6-6 CASSYSTGGGQPQHF TGTGCCAGCAGTTACTCGACAGGGGGCGGTCAGCCCCAGCATTTT
- TRBJ2-1 - TRBV11-2 CASRGGGSYNEQFF TGTGCCAGTCGGGGAGGGGGCAGCTACAATGAGCAGTTCTTC
- TRBJ2-3 - TRBV7-9 CASSSPGAKTSTDTQYF TGTGCCAGCAGCTCCCCCGGAGCTAAAACTAGCACAGATACGCAGTATTTT